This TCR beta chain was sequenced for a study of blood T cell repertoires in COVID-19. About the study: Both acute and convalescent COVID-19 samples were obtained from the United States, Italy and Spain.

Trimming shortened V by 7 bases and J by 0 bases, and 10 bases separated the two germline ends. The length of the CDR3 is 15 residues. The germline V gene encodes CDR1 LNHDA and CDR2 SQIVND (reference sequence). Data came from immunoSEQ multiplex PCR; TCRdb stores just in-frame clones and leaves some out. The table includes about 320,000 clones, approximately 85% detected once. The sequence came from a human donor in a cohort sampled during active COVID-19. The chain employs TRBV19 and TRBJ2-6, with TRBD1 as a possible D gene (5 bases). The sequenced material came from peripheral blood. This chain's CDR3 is CASTLQGSGANVLTF. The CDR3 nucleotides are TGTGCCAGTACCCTTCAGGGCTCTGGGGCCAACGTCCTGACTTTC.